This T cell receptor (beta chain) was recorded in a study of T cells in Graves' hyperthyroidism and ophthalmopathy. This CDR3 comprises 16 residues. Germline trimming cut 5 bases from V and 1 base from J; bases unmatched to any gene: 7. Looked up from germline, CDR1 is MDHEN and CDR2 is SYDVKM. TCR beta CDR3 region amplification was performed from RNA transcripts. The TCR CDR3 was amplified in a first-round RT-PCR using the HTBI primer set. TCRdb fed the multiplex PCR reads into MiXCR, producing one record per CDR3 protein. This table has approximately 350,000 distinct CDR3 sequences, approximately 14% appearing once. Study-level results: Most expanded thyroid clonotypes above 0.001 recurred in blood.

This clonotype was seen repeatedly, ten times or more. Its antigen is as yet unknown. The clonotype originates from a woman aged 55-75 years with Graves' ophthalmopathy. V is TRBV28 and J is TRBJ2-5; TRBD1 aligns across 10 bases. Input material: blood. The CDR3 DNA sequence: TGTGCCAGCAGTCGAGCGGGACAGGGGATCCAAGAGACCCAGTACTTC. Translating gives CASSRAGQGIQETQYF. The entire variable domain, with the rest obtained from reference TRBV28 and TRBJ2-5, is as follows: DVKVTQSSRYLVKRTGEKVFLECVQDMDHENMFWYRQDPGLGLRLIYFSYDVKMKEKGDIPEGYSVSREKKERFSLILESASTNQTSMYLCASSRAGQGIQETQYFGPGTRLLVL.